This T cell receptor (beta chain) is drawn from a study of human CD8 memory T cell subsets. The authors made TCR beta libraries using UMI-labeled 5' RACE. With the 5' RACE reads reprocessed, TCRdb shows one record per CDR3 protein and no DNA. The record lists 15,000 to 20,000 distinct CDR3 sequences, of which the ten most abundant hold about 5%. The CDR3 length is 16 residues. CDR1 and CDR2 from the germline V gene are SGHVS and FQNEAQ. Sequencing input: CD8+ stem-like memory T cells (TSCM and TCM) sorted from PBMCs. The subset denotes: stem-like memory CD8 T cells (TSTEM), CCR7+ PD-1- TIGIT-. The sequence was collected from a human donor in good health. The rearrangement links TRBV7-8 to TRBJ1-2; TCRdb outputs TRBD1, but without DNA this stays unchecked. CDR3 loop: CASSLAVKGVDYGYTF.